This TCR beta chain was sequenced in a study of cytomegalovirus exposure and HLA in healthy donors. Study results and limitations: The later analysis indicated that the majority of CMV-associated TCR beta chains appeared HLA-restricted. The authors reported that TCR beta sequences could predict HLA-A and HLA-B alleles. These predictions were accurate for most subjects in the first cohort. An analysis was carried out at a later point. It showed that HLA-associated TCR beta chains were more clonally expanded than equally common non-associated chains.

About this clone: What it binds is unknown. The junction differs from germline at one of its ends, possibly a read error.

Donors showed nominal health when sampled, although they likely had unrecorded immune exposures. Germline CDR1 SEHNR, CDR2 FQNEAQ (reference sequence). The CDR3 spans 15 residues. The study ran its PCR with 60 Vbeta and 13 Jbeta primers. The repertoire was sequenced with immunoSEQ multiplex PCR; TCRdb's copy has only in-frame clones and lacks some. Here the sample spans 120,000 or so clones, approximately 61% being singletons. The sequence was collected from a man younger than 45 in good health and CMV-seropositive. The source material was PBMCs. V gene TRBV7-9 combines with J gene TRBJ2-7, with 8 bases identical to TRBD1. Here the CDR3 reads CSSSWGDRSSYEQYF. The CDR3 bases are TGTTCCAGCAGCTGGGGGGACAGGTCCTCCTACGAGCAGTACTTC. Full variable domain (missing parts from reference TRBV7-9 and TRBJ2-7): DTGVSQNPRHKITKRGQNVTFRCDPISEHNRLYWYRQTLGQGPEFLTYFQNEAQLEKSRLLSDRFSAERPKGSFSTLEIQRTEQGDSAMYLCSSSWGDRSSYEQYFGPGTRLTVT.